The sequence of this T cell receptor (beta chain) was determined in a study of cytomegalovirus exposure and HLA in healthy donors. Study overall: T cells numbering around 170 million yielded 90 million to 140 million unique TCR beta sequences in an earlier analysis.

Notes on this clone: Its antigen is not identified.

Study-wide results and limits: Compared with the approximately 670-donor mean, an Asian-associated ancestry cluster reportedly had fewer N-insertions, according to a later analysis. A later examination showed that TCR association rates differed by HLA locus, with DRB1 most and HLA-C fewest.

A multiplex PCR was run with 60 Vbeta primers and 13 Jbeta primers. Repertoires were generated with immunoSEQ multiplex PCR, while TCRdb's copy carries only in-frame clones and drops some. The top ten clones hold approximately 2.2% of a sample with around 200,000 clones, 79% of them seen once. With 4 bases clipped from V and 5 bases from J, the junction kept 15 bases outside the gene matches. CDR1 and CDR2 (germline): MNHEY, SMNVEV (reference sequence). The CDR3 spans 17 residues. Sequenced sample: PBMCs. The chain has TRBV27 and TRBJ1-2, with TRBD1 matching over 8 bases. The TCR comes from a woman aged 50 to 60 in good health and CMV-seronegative. The DNA for the CDR3 is TGTGCCAGCAGTTCCCGACCGGGACAGGTGTCTTTATATGGCTACACCTTC. It yields the protein CASSSRPGQVSLYGYTF.